This T cell receptor (beta chain) was recorded in a study of sequential checkpoint blockade in melanoma. Findings and caveats of the study: For nivolumab-first patients, baseline tumor clonality was associated with response.

As to treatment: randomized to nivolumab then ipilimumab (arm A) or the reverse (arm B). Generated by immunoSEQ multiplex PCR, the TCRdb table keeps only in-frame clones and is missing some. The sample lists 8,000 or so clones; 23% were seen once. CDR3 length equals 13 residues. Germline V lookup: CDR1 SQVTM, CDR2 ANQGSEA. V dropped 7 bases and J dropped 3 bases, with 13 bases sitting between them. Points on this clone: What it recognizes is unknown.

The starting material was tumor tissue (inferred from file names), obtained from a patient given nivolumab and ipilimumab in sequence. The chain couples TRBV29-1 to TRBJ2-1; weak D call: TRBD1 (6 bases). This clonotype was sampled from a human donor with melanoma. The chain's CDR3 is CSAGQNLYNEQFF. CDR3 nucleotides: TGCAGCGCCGGACAGAACCTCTACAATGAGCAGTTCTTC.